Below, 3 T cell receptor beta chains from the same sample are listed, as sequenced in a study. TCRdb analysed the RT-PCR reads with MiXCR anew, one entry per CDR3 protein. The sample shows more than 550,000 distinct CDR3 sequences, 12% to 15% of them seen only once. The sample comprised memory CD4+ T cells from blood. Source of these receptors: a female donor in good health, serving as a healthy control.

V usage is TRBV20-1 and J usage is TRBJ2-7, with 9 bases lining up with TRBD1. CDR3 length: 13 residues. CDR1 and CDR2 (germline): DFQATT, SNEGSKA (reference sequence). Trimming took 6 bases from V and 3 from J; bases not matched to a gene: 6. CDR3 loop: CSASGTGRYEQYF. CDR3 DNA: TGCAGTGCAAGCGGGACAGGGCGCTACGAGCAGTACTTC.

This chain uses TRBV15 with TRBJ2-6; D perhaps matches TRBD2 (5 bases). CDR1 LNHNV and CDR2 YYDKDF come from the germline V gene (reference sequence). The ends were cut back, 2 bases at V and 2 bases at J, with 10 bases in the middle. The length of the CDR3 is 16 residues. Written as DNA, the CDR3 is TGTGCCACCAGCAGACCAACTAGGGCTGGGGCCAACGTCCTGACTTTC. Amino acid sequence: CATSRPTRAGANVLTF.

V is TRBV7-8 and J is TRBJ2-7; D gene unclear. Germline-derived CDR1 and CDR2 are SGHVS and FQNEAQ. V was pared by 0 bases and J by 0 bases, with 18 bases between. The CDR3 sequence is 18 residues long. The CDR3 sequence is CASSLAAHSVGDSYEQYF. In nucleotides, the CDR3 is TGTGCCAGCAGCTTAGCCGCTCACTCCGTTGGCGACTCCTACGAGCAGTACTTC.